The 29 T cell receptor beta chains reported below all come from one sample, sequenced in a study of blood T cells in healthy people across ages. PCR was performed a second time for 7 to 11 cycles using a sample-barcoded 5' primer and a J-beta primer mix. TCRdb redid the calling of the 5' RACE reads with MiXCR, one entry per CDR3 protein. The table has about 620,000 distinct CDR3 sequences, 21% seen once. Sequencing input: blood. The receptors originated from a man between 65 and 80 years old in good health.

This clonotype was picked up a small number of times. A much larger clone differs by one base, so this may be a read error. The gene calls are TRBV27 and TRBJ2-7; 8 bases are shared with TRBD1. V shed 10 bases and J 3 bases; nucleotides not matched to a gene: 5. CDR3 size: 12 residues. Germline V gene data show CDR1 as MNHEY and CDR2 as SMNVEV (reference sequence). CDR3 sequence: CANSGQGYEQYF. CDR3 in DNA: TGTGCCAACAGCGGACAGGGCTACGAGCAGTACTTC.

This clonotype was counted only a few times. The chain's CDR3 is CASSPPWGTYEQYF. The CDR3 DNA is TGTGCCAGCAGTCCCCCGTGGGGAACCTACGAGCAGTACTTC. This chain joins TRBV21-1 and TRBJ2-5; the table's D call TRBD1 went unverified against the DNA. Gene TRBJ2-7 matches the end of the DNA better, so the J call may be wrong. TRBV21-1 is shown as a pseudogene. There are 14 residues in the CDR3.

The rearrangement uses TRBV12-3 or TRBV12-4 and TRBJ2-1; 11 bases align to TRBD2. J was trimmed by 2 bases and V by 10 bases; bases with no gene match: 4. This CDR3 has 14 amino acids. The CDR3 protein is CATIAGGPYNEQFF. In DNA form, the CDR3 reads TGTGCCACAATAGCGGGAGGGCCCTACAATGAGCAGTTCTTC.

The chain joins TRBV9 to TRBJ2-7; D is uncertain. This CDR3 has 12 amino acids. Trimming shortened V by 0 bases and J by 7 bases, and 8 bases separated the two germline ends. The V gene's germline CDR1 is SGDLS and CDR2 YYNGEE. CDR3 region: CASSVGAGEQYF. CDR3 coding DNA: TGTGCCAGCAGCGTAGGGGCAGGAGAGCAGTACTTC.

The genes are TRBV10-3 and TRBJ2-5, with D hard to call. The J call is uncertain, as TRBJ2-7 better fits the DNA end. Germline CDR1 and CDR2: ENHRY and SYGVKD. This CDR3 region has 12 residues. This chain's CDR3 is CAISDVGDEQYF. The CDR3 DNA reads as TGTGCCATCAGTGATGTGGGCGACGAGCAGTACTTC.

The chain recombines TRBV20-1 with TRBJ2-1; possibly TRBD2 for D (6 bases). This CDR3 comprises 18 residues. The germline CDR1 and CDR2 sequences are DFQATT and SNEGSKA (reference sequence). V lost 0 bases, J lost 0 bases, and 18 bases lay in between. CDR3 DNA sequence: TGCAGTGCTAGAGATGGCCTAGCGCGGATAAGCTCCTACAATGAGCAGTTCTTC. As protein: CSARDGLARISSYNEQFF.

This sequence joins TRBV28 and TRBJ2-5, with D perhaps matching TRBD2 (5 bases). Per the germline V gene, CDR1 is MDHEN and CDR2 is SYDVKM. This CDR3 has 14 amino acids. Trimming shortened V by 5 bases and J by 5 bases, and 15 bases separated the two germline ends. CDR3 in amino acids: CASSHRLGDETQYF. As DNA, the CDR3 is TGTGCCAGCAGTCACCGTCTCGGGGATGAGACCCAGTACTTC.

V and J are TRBV19 and TRBJ2-5; D could derive from TRBD1 or TRBD2 (5 bases each). The end of the DNA is better explained by TRBJ2-1, so the J call may be wrong. CDR1 is LNHDA and CDR2 is SQIVND in the germline V gene (reference sequence). There are 13 residues in the CDR3. The CDR3 region is CASSGTAYNEQFF. CDR3 DNA sequence: TGTGCCAGTAGCGGGACCGCCTACAATGAGCAGTTCTTC.

V gene TRBV5-1 combines with J gene TRBJ2-6, with 11 bases identical to TRBD1. Trimming removed 5 bases from V and 1 base from J; junction bases left unmatched: 11. Germline-derived CDR1 and CDR2 are SGHRS and YFSETQ. This CDR3 spans 19 amino acids. The CDR3 loop is CASSSGTGGTRSGANVLTF. The DNA for the CDR3 is TGCGCCAGCAGTTCCGGGACAGGGGGAACGCGATCTGGGGCCAACGTCCTGACTTTC. The full variable domain, in which reference TRBV5-1 and TRBJ2-6 provide the parts outside the CDR3, is KAGVTQTPRYLIKTRGQQVTLSCSPISGHRSVSWYQQTPGQGLQFLFEYFSETQRNKGNFPGRFSGRQFSNSRSEMNVSTLELGDSALYLCASSSGTGGTRSGANVLTFGAGSRLTVL.

V usage is TRBV6-5 and J usage is TRBJ2-5, with D perhaps TRBD1 or TRBD2 (5 bases each). The last part of the DNA fits TRBJ2-7 better; the J call may be wrong. The CDR3 totals 11 residues. The germline V gene encodes CDR1 MNHEY and CDR2 SVGAGI. The CDR3 DNA follows: TGTGCCAGCAAACGAGGGGTCGAGCAGTACTTC. Amino acid sequence: CASKRGVEQYF.

This clonotype occurred many times. The chain employs TRBV28 and TRBJ2-7; TRBD1 matches at 9 bases. The germline gives CDR1 MDHEN, CDR2 SYDVKM. The CDR3 runs to 14 residues. V lost 4 bases, J lost 7 bases, and 8 bases stayed unmatched. This chain's CDR3 is CASSSQQGAREQYF. CDR3 DNA: TGTGCCAGCAGTTCGCAACAGGGGGCGCGGGAGCAGTACTTC.

This clonotype has at least ten counts. The chain is built from TRBV7-2 and TRBJ2-7, with D tentatively TRBD1 (5 bases). Germline V gives CDR1 SGHTA, CDR2 FQGNSA. The CDR3 has 16 residues. The V end was cut by 1 base, the J end by 3 bases, with 16 bases between. The CDR3 loop is CASSLDWTLGVYEQYF. The CDR3, as DNA: TGTGCCAGCAGCTTAGATTGGACATTAGGGGTCTACGAGCAGTACTTC.

At least ten counts were recorded for this clonotype. The chain recombines TRBV18 with TRBJ2-5, with no clear D. Between the trimmed V and J ends, which lost 5 bases and 4 bases, there was a span of 11 bases. Germline V lookup: CDR1 KGHSH, CDR2 LQKENI. CDR3 length: 13 amino acids. CDR3 region: CASSSPDGETQYF. The CDR3 DNA is TGTGCCAGCTCATCCCCGGATGGAGAGACCCAGTACTTC.

The chain employs TRBV15 and TRBJ2-1, with D unresolved. There are 14 residues in the CDR3. V lost 5 bases and J lost 0, with 8 bases in between. CDR1 and CDR2 (germline): LNHNV, YYDKDF (reference sequence). CDR3 loop: CATSAKSSYNEQFF. The CDR3 DNA reads TGTGCCACCAGCGCAAAGAGCTCCTACAATGAGCAGTTCTTC.

Only a few counts were recorded for this clonotype. The chain couples TRBV6-1 to TRBJ2-7; 7 bases align to TRBD1. Trimming at V came to 5 bases and at J to 3 bases, leaving 7 bases not matched to a gene. In germline, CDR1 is MNHNS, CDR2 SASEGT. This CDR3 has 14 amino acids. CDR3 in DNA: TGTGCCAGCAGTACGGGACAGACTCTCTACGAGCAGTACTTC. Its protein is CASSTGQTLYEQYF.

The table lists this clonotype with a count of one. The rearrangement links TRBV12-3 or TRBV12-4 to TRBJ1-1; maybe TRBD1 (6 bases). The CDR3 totals 11 residues. Trimming stripped 6 bases from V and 8 bases from J, with 10 bases between. CDR3 bases: TGTGCCAGCAGAACCACAGGGGAAGCTTTCTTT. This gives the protein CASRTTGEAFF.

The V and J genes are TRBV7-3 and TRBJ2-3; 9 nucleotides align to TRBD2. With V trimmed by 0 bases and J by 4 bases, 5 bases remained unmatched. The length of the CDR3 is 16 residues. Germline V gene data show CDR1 as SGHTA and CDR2 as FQGTGA. The CDR3, as DNA: TGTGCCAGCAGCTTAACTGCGGGAGGGCGGGCAGATACGCAGTATTTT. Translating gives CASSLTAGGRADTQYF.

The chain combines TRBV12-3 or TRBV12-4 with TRBJ1-2; TRBD1 matches 7 bases. The ends lost 5 bases at V and 5 bases at J; junction bases unmatched: 14. The CDR3 length is 16 residues. CDR3 sequence: CASSRKAGTASYGYTF. The CDR3, as DNA: TGTGCCAGCAGTCGTAAGGCCGGGACAGCAAGTTATGGCTACACCTTC.

The sample holds a few counts of this clonotype. At one boundary the junction diverges from the germline segment, which might be a read error. This sequence joins TRBV28 and TRBJ1-1; D is possibly TRBD1 (5 bases). Germline CDR1 and CDR2: MDHEN and SYDVKM. The CDR3 loop spans 14 amino acids. CDR3 sequence (DNA): TGTGCCAGCAGGATAACAGGAGCTTTCACTGAAGCCTTCTTT. Residues: CASRITGAFTEAFF.

This clonotype turned up a few times. This chain uses TRBV12-3 or TRBV12-4 with TRBJ2-1; D possibly uses TRBD1 or TRBD2 (5 bases each). TRBJ2-7 matches the DNA end more closely, so the J call is doubtful. The CDR3 is 14 amino acids. The CDR3 loop is CASSSYGEGDEQYF. CDR3 coding DNA: TGTGCCAGCAGTTCCTACGGGGAAGGGGACGAGCAGTACTTC.

This clonotype was observed at least ten times. V gene TRBV2 combines with J gene TRBJ2-3, with D tentatively TRBD2 (5 bases). The germline V and J ends were trimmed by 5 bases and 8 bases, with 8 bases remaining between them. CDR1 is SNHLY and CDR2 is FYNNEI in the germline V gene. The CDR3 has 11 amino acids. DNA of the CDR3: TGTGCCAGCAGTCCTAGCAGTACGCAGTATTTT. It yields the protein CASSPSSTQYF.

This rearrangement joins TRBV20-1 to TRBJ2-3; 10 bases are a match to TRBD2. The CDR3 runs to 14 residues. J gave up 4 bases and V 4 bases, and 5 bases lay outside the gene matches. CDR1 and CDR2 (germline): DFQATT, SNEGSKA (reference sequence). CDR3 sequence reads: CSATLAGAADTQYF. The CDR3 bases are TGCAGTGCTACTCTAGCGGGGGCCGCAGATACGCAGTATTTT.

The V call is TRBV6-2 or TRBV6-3, the J call TRBJ1-6; perhaps TRBD1 as D (5 bases). V dropped 6 bases and J dropped 9 bases, with 21 bases sitting between them. The V gene's germline CDR1 is MNHEY and CDR2 SVGEGT. This CDR3 has 16 residues. The CDR3 nucleotides are TGTGCCAGCAGCTCGGGACGGACCCAACCTAGTTCACCCCTCCACTTT. This encodes CASSSGRTQPSSPLHF.

This clonotype came up many times. The chain recombines TRBV2 with TRBJ1-1, with D unresolved. The V end was cut by 8 bases, the J end by 5 bases, with 18 bases between. The CDR3 is 14 residues long. CDR1 SNHLY and CDR2 FYNNEI come from the germline V gene. The CDR3 reads CASRHDGTRTEAFF. DNA for the CDR3: TGTGCCAGCCGGCACGACGGTACAAGGACTGAAGCTTTCTTT.

This clonotype was seen a few times. This sequence joins TRBV28 and TRBJ2-2; D possibly corresponds to TRBD1 (5 bases). The germline V gene has CDR1 MDHEN and CDR2 SYDVKM. Trimming pared 10 bases from V and 6 bases from J, leaving 18 bases between. The CDR3 runs to 14 residues. Here the CDR3 reads CATADPGSAGELFF. The CDR3 DNA reads TGTGCCACGGCTGACCCAGGGTCGGCCGGGGAGCTGTTTTTT.

The chain combines TRBV3-1 with TRBJ1-4; D perhaps matches TRBD1 (5 bases). The CDR3 is 16 amino acids. The ends were cut back, 4 bases at V and 7 bases at J, with 19 bases in the middle. The germline V gene has CDR1 LGHDT and CDR2 YNNKEL (reference sequence). This chain's CDR3 is CASSRGSTGTSEKLFF. The CDR3 nucleotides are TGTGCCAGCAGCCGAGGGTCGACCGGGACGAGTGAAAAACTGTTTTTT.

This clonotype has only one observation. The chain combines TRBV7-3 with TRBJ2-4; the match to TRBD1 covers 10 bases. Looked up from germline, CDR1 is SGHTA and CDR2 is FQGTGA. V trimming: 1 base; J trimming: 6 bases; junction bases outside the gene matches: 9. The CDR3 is 17 residues long. The CDR3 coding sequence is TGTGCCAGCAGCTTAATACCCGTGACAGGGGGCTCAAACATTCAGTACTTC. Its translation is CASSLIPVTGGSNIQYF.

V usage is TRBV3-1 and J usage is TRBJ2-5; D could derive from TRBD1 or TRBD2 (5 bases each). The assigned J gene may be wrong: the sequence end matches TRBJ2-7 better. This CDR3 region has 12 residues. Germline CDR1 and CDR2: LGHDT and YNNKEL (reference sequence). This CDR3 reads CASSQVGGEQYF. CDR3 DNA sequence: TGTGCCAGCAGCCAAGTTGGGGGCGAGCAGTACTTC.

This clonotype was seen a few times. The chain links TRBV4-1 to TRBJ1-3; possibly TRBD1 for D (5 bases). The CDR3 is 17 residues long. The germline V gene encodes CDR1 MGHRA and CDR2 YSYEKL. Trimming left V 1 base short and J 0 bases short, with 13 bases between. CDR3: CASSQAQGTDSGNTIYF. The CDR3 DNA follows: TGCGCCAGCAGCCAAGCACAAGGGACGGACTCTGGAAACACCATATATTTT.